The 21 T cell receptor beta chains given below trace back to one sample, sequenced in a study of blood T cell repertoires in COVID-19. TCRdb keeps only in-frame clones here, not all; method: immunoSEQ multiplex PCR. The table shows roughly 40,000 clones, with roughly 80% occurring only once. Sequencing input: peripheral blood. All receptors come from an elderly man with active or convalescent COVID-19.

This rearrangement joins TRBV7-2 to TRBJ1-6; possible D gene TRBD1, 6 bases. CDR3 length equals 15 residues. V was clipped by 1 base and J by 7 bases, with 11 bases between them. Per the germline V gene, CDR1 is SGHTA and CDR2 is FQGNSA. In nucleotides, the CDR3 is TGTGCCAGCAGCTTAGGGACAGAAAGAAATTCACCCCTCCACTTT. Translating gives CASSLGTERNSPLHF.

The chain joins TRBV6-2 or TRBV6-3 to TRBJ1-3, with a possible D match to TRBD1 (6 bases). The germline CDR1 and CDR2 sequences are MNHEY and SVGEGT. The CDR3 is made up of 18 amino acids. V was clipped by 0 bases and J by 4 bases, with 19 bases between them. In DNA, the CDR3 is TGTGCCAGCAGTTACTCGACCAACAGGGTACTGGAGGGAAACACCATATATTTT. Protein product: CASSYSTNRVLEGNTIYF.

This sequence joins TRBV11-3 and TRBJ2-1, with D possibly being TRBD1 (6 bases). The V gene lost 5 bases and the J gene lost 4 bases, with 12 bases spanning the gap. Per the germline V gene, CDR1 is SGHNT and CDR2 is YENEEA. This CDR3 is 14 amino acids long. The CDR3 region is CASSGRGPYNEQFF. CDR3 bases: TGTGCCAGCAGCGGCAGGGGACCGTACAATGAGCAGTTCTTC.

The chain has TRBV30 and TRBJ2-2; 8 nucleotides match TRBD2. Germline values: CDR1 GTSNPN, CDR2 SVGIG (reference sequence). After removal of 4 bases from V and 6 bases from J, the junction contained 16 bases not matched to a gene. The CDR3 sequence is 17 residues long. DNA of the CDR3: TGTGCCTGGACCACGGGACTAGATGATTACCATGCCGGGGAGCTGTTTTTT. Protein sequence: CAWTTGLDDYHAGELFF.

The chain carries TRBV19 and TRBJ1-2, with D unresolved. V lost 7 bases and J 2 bases, leaving 14 bases between the germline ends. The V gene's germline CDR1 is LNHDA and CDR2 SQIVND (reference sequence). The CDR3 runs to 14 residues. The CDR3 protein is CASNPAGTNYGYTF. As DNA, the CDR3 is TGTGCCAGTAATCCAGCAGGTACGAACTATGGCTACACCTTC.

The count of this clone is one. The rearrangement joins TRBV6-5 to TRBJ2-1; perhaps TRBD2 as D (6 bases). The CDR3 is 13 amino acids. V was shortened by 8 bases and J by 8 bases, with 16 bases between the two germline ends. Germline V gene lookup returns CDR1 MNHEY and CDR2 SVGAGI. The CDR3 spells CASLPREFDEQFF. CDR3 coding DNA: TGTGCCAGCCTCCCTCGGGAGTTCGATGAGCAGTTCTTC.

The rearrangement uses TRBV5-1 and TRBJ1-3, with D maybe TRBD1 (5 bases). CDR1 SGHRS and CDR2 YFSETQ come from the germline V gene. V was cut by 4 bases and J by 4 bases, with 15 bases left in between. The CDR3 has 15 residues. The CDR3 is CASSPGRGIGNTIYF. In DNA, the CDR3 is TGCGCCAGCAGCCCCGGAAGGGGAATCGGAAACACCATATATTTT.

The gene calls are TRBV9 and TRBJ2-2; no clear D. Trimming shortened V by 2 bases and J by 6 bases, and 17 bases separated the two germline ends. CDR3 size: 16 residues. CDR1 is SGDLS and CDR2 is YYNGEE in the germline V gene. The CDR3: CASSVGFTVVAGELFF. For the CDR3, the DNA is TGTGCCAGCAGCGTCGGATTTACAGTAGTGGCCGGGGAGCTGTTTTTT.

This chain's CDR3 is CASSWTPRPGANVLTF. As DNA, the CDR3 is TGTGCCAGTAGTTGGACTCCTAGGCCTGGGGCCAACGTCCTGACTTTC. V usage is TRBV19 and J usage is TRBJ2-6, with a weak D call TRBD2 (5 bases). This CDR3 has 16 amino acids. Germline V gene data show CDR1 as LNHDA and CDR2 as SQIVND (reference sequence). V lost 5 bases, J lost 2 bases, and 13 bases lay in between.

This rearrangement joins TRBV5-4 to TRBJ2-1, with a tentative D call TRBD2 (5 bases). The CDR3 runs 12 residues. The germline CDR1 and CDR2 sequences are SGHNT and YYREEE (reference sequence). V was clipped by 0 bases and J by 10 bases, with 8 bases between them. CDR3 in DNA: TGTGCCAGCAGCTTGGACCGCGGGGAGCAGTTCTTC. It codes for CASSLDRGEQFF.

The chain is built from TRBV6-6 and TRBJ1-2; possible D gene TRBD1, 6 bases. Germline lookup yields CDR1 MNHNY and CDR2 SVGAGI (reference sequence). V gave up 5 bases and J gave up 6 bases, with 13 bases separating them. CDR3 length: 13 amino acids. In DNA, the CDR3 is TGTGCCAGCAGTGGGACATTCGGAGATGGCTACACCTTC. Its protein is CASSGTFGDGYTF.

The rearrangement uses TRBV11-3 and TRBJ2-7; perhaps TRBD2 as D (5 bases). Germline assignment: CDR1 SGHNT and CDR2 YENEEA. CDR3 size: 11 residues. Trimming left V 5 bases short and J 4 bases short, with 6 bases between. CDR3 nucleotides: TGTGCCAGCAGCGCGGGTTACGAGCAGTACTTC. It encodes CASSAGYEQYF.

The genes are TRBV6-2 or TRBV6-3 and TRBJ2-7, with D possibly matching TRBD2 (6 bases). Germline CDR1 MNHEY, CDR2 SVGEGT. The CDR3 length is 14 residues. V lost 2 bases and J 2 bases, leaving 10 bases between the germline ends. The CDR3 DNA is TGTGCCAGCAGTTACCGGGAGAGCACCTACGAGCAGTACTTC. It is translated as CASSYRESTYEQYF.

The V gene is TRBV7-8, the J gene TRBJ2-5, with a tentative D call TRBD1 (6 bases). V was shortened by 3 bases and J by 4 bases, with 9 bases between the two germline ends. This CDR3 has 13 amino acids. CDR1 is SGHVS, CDR2 FQNEAQ, per germline. The CDR3 here is CASSLAGAETQYF. DNA for the CDR3: TGTGCCAGCAGCTTGGCAGGGGCAGAGACCCAGTACTTC. Full variable domain (remainder filled in from reference TRBV7-8 and TRBJ2-5): GAGVSQSPRYKVAKRGQDVALRCDPISGHVSLFWYQQALGQGPEFLTYFQNEAQLDKSGLPSDRFFAERPEGSVSTLKIQRTQQEDSAVYLCASSLAGAETQYFGPGTRLLVL.

V usage is TRBV24-1 and J usage is TRBJ1-4, with a tentative D call TRBD1 (6 bases). CDR1 and CDR2 (germline): KGHDR, SFDVKD. Trimming pared 2 bases from V and 4 bases from J, leaving 13 bases between. The CDR3 has 16 amino acids. The CDR3 region has the DNA TGTGCCACCAGTGATTACAACTGGACAGTTAATGAAAAACTGTTTTTT. This translates into CATSDYNWTVNEKLFF.

V and J are TRBV11-1 and TRBJ1-2; tentatively, D is TRBD1 (5 bases). The V gene's germline CDR1 is SGHAT and CDR2 FQDESV (reference sequence). The CDR3 covers 13 residues. V was pared by 3 bases and J by 7 bases, with 12 bases between. Written as DNA, the CDR3 is TGTGCCAGCAGCTTGCCAGGGTCGGGTGGCTACACCTTC. This codes for CASSLPGSGGYTF.

The chain is built from TRBV29-1 and TRBJ2-5; D is uncertain. Deletions cut 0 bases from V and 5 bases from J, with 4 bases between. CDR3 length equals 11 residues. Germline values: CDR1 SQVTM, CDR2 ANQGSEA. The CDR3 region has the DNA TGCAGCGTTGAAGATATGGAGACCCAGTACTTC. Translated: CSVEDMETQYF.

The rearrangement links TRBV18 to TRBJ1-1; 7 bases are a match to TRBD1. Germline CDR1 and CDR2: KGHSH and LQKENI. Unmatched junction bases numbered 8, after V lost 3 bases and J lost 4 bases. The CDR3 consists of 15 residues. CDR3 DNA sequence: TGTGCCAGCTCACCTTCCGACAGGGACGCCACTGAAGCTTTCTTT. Its translation is CASSPSDRDATEAFF.

The genes are TRBV5-1 and TRBJ1-1; no clear D. The CDR3 sequence is 14 residues long. V was pared by 1 base and J by 0 bases, with 7 bases between. Per germline, CDR1 SGHRS and CDR2 YFSETQ. CDR3 sequence reads: CASSLSLLNTEAFF. The CDR3 nucleotides read TGCGCCAGCAGCTTGAGCCTCTTGAACACTGAAGCTTTCTTT.

The chain carries TRBV4-3 and TRBJ1-2, with 9 nucleotides matching TRBD1. Germline loops: CDR1 LGHNA, CDR2 YSLEER. The ends lost 4 bases at V and 7 bases at J; junction bases unmatched: 1. This CDR3 spans 12 amino acids. The CDR3, as DNA: TGCGCCAGCAGCCTGACAGGGGGTGGCTACACCTTC. Residues: CASSLTGGGYTF.

The rearrangement uses TRBV18 and TRBJ2-7, with a possible D match to TRBD1 (7 bases). CDR1 is KGHSH and CDR2 is LQKENI in the germline V gene. This CDR3 spans 15 amino acids. V dropped 6 bases and J dropped 6 bases, with 21 bases sitting between them. CDR3 amino acids: CASSSLRGADGEQYF. CDR3 nucleotide sequence: TGTGCCAGCTCCTCCCTCAGGGGGGCCGACGGCGAGCAGTACTTC.